A selection of T cell receptor beta chains follows, all from one sample in a study of blood T cells in healthy people across ages. TCRdb reanalysed the 5' RACE reads using MiXCR and keeps one entry per CDR3 protein. The repertoire includes 800,000 to 950,000 distinct CDR3 sequences, about 34% of them detected once, and roughly 13% sits in the top ten. Source material: blood. The source is a man aged 18 to 29 in good health. CDR3s include the opening cysteine and the closing phenylalanine or tryptophan. D genes are given only for firm matches. Clone size is stated in some rows and not others, as once, few, many or a class when expanded.

clone_size	j_call	d_call	v_call	cdr3_nt	cdr3_aa
-	TRBJ2-7	-	TRBV20-1	TGCAGCCCCCGAAGGACGGATGTCTACGAGCAGTACTTC	CSPRRTDVYEQYF
once	TRBJ1-1	-	TRBV20-1	TGCGGTGCGCGGACTGTGATGAACACTGAAGCTTTCTTT	CGARTVMNTEAFF
many	TRBJ2-3	-	TRBV12-3/TRBV12-4	TGTGCCAGCAGTTTAGGTAGCGTAGGCGCAGATACGCAGTATTTT	CASSLGSVGADTQYF
many	TRBJ2-3	-	TRBV4-3	TGCGCCAGCAGCCAGATGACAGGACCCGGTACGCAGTATTTT	CASSQMTGPGTQYF
-	TRBJ2-5	-	TRBV2	TGTGCCAGCAAAAGGTCGGCTACGGAGACCCAGTACTTC	CASKRSATETQYF
few	TRBJ2-5	-	TRBV6-2/TRBV6-3	TGTGCCAGCAGTTACTTCCCAGGGTGGGAAGAGACCCAGTACTTC	CASSYFPGWEETQYF
-	TRBJ1-2	-	TRBV7-2	TGTGCCAACAGCTTCGAGTTCCGTAACTATGGCTACACCTTC	CANSFEFRNYGYTF
few	TRBJ2-3	-	TRBV21-1	TGTGCCAGCAGCAAAGGCTTGGGGACTAGTGGCACAGATACGCAGTATTTT	CASSKGLGTSGTDTQYF
many	TRBJ2-3	-	TRBV15	TGTGCCACCAACGGAGGGACAGTAGCAGATACGCAGTATTTT	CATNGGTVADTQYF
many	TRBJ2-1	-	TRBV2	TGTGCCAGCAGCGCGGCTCGCCTAAGGGCCTACAATGAGCAGTTCTTC	CASSAARLRAYNEQFF
many	TRBJ2-1	-	TRBV20-1	TGCAGTGCTAGGATTTATGGGCACAATGAGCAGTTCTTC	CSARIYGHNEQFF
-	TRBJ1-5	-	TRBV4-3	TGCGCCAGCAGCCAAGATTTGGCGGGGGGTATTAGCAATCAGCCCCAGCATTTT	CASSQDLAGGISNQPQHF
few	TRBJ2-3	-	TRBV28	TGTGCCAGCAGTGCCCCGGGACGGCATAGTCCGGATACGCAGTATTTT	CASSAPGRHSPDTQYF
many	TRBJ2-7	TRBD2	TRBV4-3	TGCGCCAGCAGCCAAGATTGGGGGGGAGGACGGTACGAGCAGTACTTC	CASSQDWGGGRYEQYF
-	TRBJ2-1	TRBD2	TRBV12-3/TRBV12-4	TGTGCCAGCAGTGTGGGGCGGGGGTTCAATGAGCAGTTCTTC	CASSVGRGFNEQFF
few	TRBJ2-7	-	TRBV4-3	TGCGCCAGCAGCCAGTCCCCGGGGAATAACTACAATGAGCAGTACTTC	CASSQSPGNNYNEQYF
few	TRBJ2-2	-	TRBV5-1	TGCGCCAGCGAGTCCTACACCGGGGAGCTGTTTTTT	CASESYTGELFF
-	TRBJ2-7	TRBD2	TRBV30	TGTGCCTGGAGTGGGACTAGCGCTTACAATGAGCAGTACTTC	CAWSGTSAYNEQYF
few	TRBJ1-1	-	TRBV20-1	TGCAGTGCAAGGGATAACACTGAAGCTTTCTTT	CSARDNTEAFF
many	TRBJ2-7	-	TRBV20-1	TGCAGTGCGAGACAGTCTACCTACGAGCAGTACTTC	CSARQSTYEQYF
many	TRBJ1-2	-	TRBV12-3/TRBV12-4	TGTGCCAGCAGTTTAGCGGCAGGCTATGGCTACACCTTC	CASSLAAGYGYTF
-	TRBJ2-6	TRBD1	TRBV12-3/TRBV12-4	TGTGCTTCGGTCCCGGGACAGGGGGCGTATGGGGCCAACGTCCTGACTTTC	CASVPGQGAYGANVLTF
-	TRBJ1-5	TRBD1	TRBV7-9	TGTGCCAGCAGCGGGACAGGGTCAAGCAATCAGCCCCAGCATTTT	CASSGTGSSNQPQHF
few	TRBJ2-5	-	TRBV30	TGTGCCTGGAGGCCGGACAGCCAAGAGACCCAGTACTTC	CAWRPDSQETQYF
few	TRBJ2-5	TRBD1	TRBV4-2	TGTGCCAGCAGCCAAGATGTGGGGCAGGGGGAAGAGACCCAGTACTTC	CASSQDVGQGEETQYF
-	TRBJ1-1	-	TRBV14	TGTGCCAGCAGCCAAGCAAAGGGGAGGGCTGCTGAAGCTTTCTTT	CASSQAKGRAAEAFF
-	TRBJ2-6	-	TRBV4-2	TGTGCCAGCAGCCAGCAAGCGGAGTCGGGGGCCAACGTCCTGACTTTC	CASSQQAESGANVLTF
-	TRBJ2-5	-	TRBV7-2	TGTGCCAGCAGCAAAGGACAGTCCTTAGAGACCCAGTACTTC	CASSKGQSLETQYF
few	TRBJ2-1	-	TRBV20-1	TGCAGTGCTAGACGCCCCGGGGTCGCTAGGAACAATGAGCAGTTCTTC	CSARRPGVARNNEQFF
many	TRBJ2-3	TRBD2	TRBV12-3/TRBV12-4	TGTGCCAGCAGACCTGTAGCGGGGACAGATACGCAGTATTTT	CASRPVAGTDTQYF
-	TRBJ2-3	TRBD2	TRBV20-1	TGCAGTGCTAGAGATCCCCGGGGGGGCCGTAGCACAGATACGCAGTATTTT	CSARDPRGGRSTDTQYF
-	TRBJ1-5	-	TRBV12-3/TRBV12-4	TGTGCCAGCAGTTTAACGGGCAGGGTAGATCAGCCCCAGCATTTT	CASSLTGRVDQPQHF
many	TRBJ1-2	-	TRBV7-2	TGTGCCAGCAGCCCAACCACCGGGCGCTCTAACTATGGCTACACCTTC	CASSPTTGRSNYGYTF
once	TRBJ2-3	-	TRBV4-3	TGCGCCAGCAGACGCGGGACAGCTAGCACAGATACGCAGTATTTT	CASRRGTASTDTQYF
-	TRBJ2-1	TRBD2	TRBV20-1	TGCAGTGCGGGGACTAGCGGGGGGGCCGATGAGCAGTTCTTC	CSAGTSGGADEQFF
few	TRBJ2-5	-	TRBV7-9	TGTGCCAGCAGCTTCCGGGACCAGAAAGAGACCCAGTACTTC	CASSFRDQKETQYF
-	TRBJ1-6	-	TRBV7-2	TGTGCCAGCAGCTTGATGCAGGGAGTGGCTTCACCCCTCCACTTT	CASSLMQGVASPLHF
-	TRBJ2-4	TRBD1	TRBV12-3/TRBV12-4	TGTGCCAGCAGTTTCGGGACAGGAGACATTCAGTACTTC	CASSFGTGDIQYF
-	TRBJ2-6	-	TRBV7-9	TGTGCCAGCAGCTTCGGGGCGTCTGGGGCCAACGTCCTGACTTTC	CASSFGASGANVLTF
-	TRBJ2-5	TRBD1	TRBV12-3/TRBV12-4	TGTGCCAGCAAACAGGGGGATGACTTCCAAGAGACCCAGTACTTC	CASKQGDDFQETQYF
few	TRBJ2-1	-	TRBV9	TGTGCCAGCAGCGTAACCAGGGGCCTCAAAACGGGGGGCTCCTACAATGAGCAGTTCTTC	CASSVTRGLKTGGSYNEQFF
-	TRBJ1-2	TRBD1	TRBV6-1	TGTGCCAGCAGCACTCGGGACAGGGTATCGAGGGGCTACACCTTC	CASSTRDRVSRGYTF
-	TRBJ2-7	-	TRBV3-1	TGTGCCAGCAGTCTCATGGAGTGCGAGCAGTACTTC	CASSLMECEQYF
few	TRBJ1-1	TRBD1	TRBV25-1	TGTGCCAGTAAGACAGGGGGCATGACCGAAGCTTTCTTT	CASKTGGMTEAFF
-	TRBJ2-2	-	TRBV7-2	TGTGCCAGCAGCTTAGTGTGGGAGAGCACCGGGGAGCTGTTTTTT	CASSLVWESTGELFF
many	TRBJ1-1	-	TRBV7-2	TGTGCCAGCAGCTTAGATTACGCTGAAGCTTTCTTT	CASSLDYAEAFF
-	TRBJ1-1	-	TRBV2	TGTGCCAGTGCTGGGCCCATGAACACTGAAGCTTTCTTT	CASAGPMNTEAFF
-	TRBJ2-1	-	TRBV7-3	TGTGCCAGCAGCTTAGGGGGAATCTACGATGAGCAGTTCTTC	CASSLGGIYDEQFF
many	TRBJ1-2	-	TRBV12-3/TRBV12-4	TGTGCCAGCAGTCTCCGCAGCTATGGCTACACCTTC	CASSLRSYGYTF
-	TRBJ1-6	TRBD1	TRBV27	TGTGCCACCCGAGCCGGGACAGGGGATAATTCACCCCTCCACTTT	CATRAGTGDNSPLHF
-	TRBJ2-6	-	TRBV12-3/TRBV12-4	TGTGCCAGCAGTTACCGACCGGCCTCTGGGGCCAACGTCCTGACTTTC	CASSYRPASGANVLTF